The 27 T cell receptor beta chains below all came from one sample that was sequenced in a study of early T cells in non-severe SARS-CoV-2 infection. TCRdb itself ran the 5' RACE reads through MiXCR, one entry per CDR3 protein. The table has over 20,000 distinct CDR3 sequences, around 5% seen once. Sequencing used whole blood. The receptors were gathered from an adult who was a healthcare worker with PCR-confirmed SARS-CoV-2 infection or an uninfected control (not recorded which).

The chain joins TRBV18 to TRBJ2-1, with TRBD2 matching over 13 bases. CDR3 size: 15 residues. Trimming removed 3 bases from V and 8 bases from J; junction bases left unmatched: 4. Germline assignment: CDR1 KGHSH and CDR2 LQKENI. The chain's CDR3 is CASSPTSGREYEQFF. CDR3 bases: TGTGCCAGCTCACCTACTAGCGGGAGGGAGTATGAGCAGTTCTTC.

This clonotype was counted ten times or more. The rearrangement uses TRBV2 and TRBJ2-1; D remains ambiguous. V was shortened by 0 bases and J by 14 bases, with 8 bases between the two germline ends. The CDR3 length is 11 residues. The germline V gene has CDR1 SNHLY and CDR2 FYNNEI. This CDR3 reads CASSEAELEFF. DNA for the CDR3: TGTGCCAGCAGTGAAGCTGAATTGGAGTTCTTC.

This clonotype was observed many times. The V and J genes are TRBV20-1 and TRBJ1-6; the match to TRBD1 covers 7 bases. V was pared by 5 bases and J by 4 bases, with 5 bases of the junction left unmatched. Per the germline V gene, CDR1 is DFQATT and CDR2 is SNEGSKA (reference sequence). This CDR3 has 14 amino acids. The CDR3 DNA follows: TGCAGTGCTGCCAGGGGACAGTATAATTCACCCCTCCACTTT. Translation: CSAARGQYNSPLHF.

This clonotype came up many times. The chain is built from TRBV7-2 and TRBJ2-2; D gene ambiguous. The CDR3 sequence is 14 residues long. Germline V gene data show CDR1 as SGHTA and CDR2 as FQGNSA. V lost 3 bases to trimming and J lost 1 base, with 6 bases between them. The CDR3 DNA follows: TGTGCCAGCAGCTTCCTTCAGAACACCGGGGAGCTGTTTTTT. Translation: CASSFLQNTGELFF.

This clonotype was counted many times. The chain recombines TRBV30 with TRBJ2-7; tentatively, D is TRBD2 (6 bases). Germline CDR1 reads GTSNPN; CDR2 reads SVGIG (reference sequence). This CDR3 contains 14 residues. The ends were cut back, 2 bases at V and 2 bases at J, with 13 bases in the middle. This CDR3 is CAWSPPGGAYEQYF. Written as DNA, the CDR3 is TGTGCCTGGAGTCCCCCCGGGGGAGCCTACGAGCAGTACTTC.

This clonotype was seen many times. This sequence joins TRBV12-3 or TRBV12-4 and TRBJ1-5; D is unclear. Trimming took 4 bases from V and 6 from J, leaving 10 bases between them. The CDR3 is 13 amino acids. The DNA of the CDR3 is TGTGCCAGCAGTTCTTCTTTAGTTCAGCCCCAGCATTTT. It encodes CASSSSLVQPQHF.

This clonotype appeared many times. This rearrangement joins TRBV6-1 to TRBJ2-3; 13 bases are shared with TRBD2. CDR3 length: 17 residues. Germline values: CDR1 MNHNS, CDR2 SASEGT. V shed 7 bases, J shed 3 bases, and the junction held 10 bases outside the gene matches. The CDR3 region has the DNA TGTGCCAGCACCTCAGGAGGACTAGCGGGGGATACAGATACGCAGTATTTT. Protein product: CASTSGGLAGDTDTQYF.

V gene TRBV7-2 combines with J gene TRBJ2-7; 8 bases are a match to TRBD1. Germline assignment: CDR1 SGHTA and CDR2 FQGNSA. The ends lost 8 bases at V and 2 bases at J; junction bases unmatched: 5. The CDR3 runs 13 residues. CDR3 residues: CASAEQGAYEQYF. The CDR3, as DNA: TGTGCCAGCGCAGAACAGGGGGCCTACGAGCAGTACTTC.

The table lists this clonotype with a few counts. V and J are TRBV5-4 and TRBJ2-5; D uncertain. This CDR3 contains 12 residues. Germline V CDR1 and CDR2: SGHNT, YYREEE (reference sequence). V lost 7 bases and J 5 bases, leaving 12 bases between the germline ends. CDR3 DNA sequence: TGTGCCAGCGGGTTGGGGATGGAGACCCAGTACTTC. Its translation is CASGLGMETQYF.

In this sample, this clonotype is medium-sized (0.01 to 0.1%). The rearrangement joins TRBV10-3 to TRBJ2-3, with TRBD1 matching 11 bases. The CDR3 has 15 residues. J was trimmed by 4 bases and V by 8 bases; bases with no gene match: 8. Germline V CDR1 and CDR2: ENHRY, SYGVKD. CDR3: CAIGYEGQGADTQYF. The CDR3 DNA reads TGTGCCATCGGCTACGAGGGACAGGGGGCAGATACGCAGTATTTT.

This chain connects TRBV10-3 to TRBJ2-7; D perhaps matches TRBD1 (6 bases). The germline V gene has CDR1 ENHRY and CDR2 SYGVKD. The CDR3 sequence is 14 residues long. Trimming took 3 bases from V and 2 from J, leaving 11 bases between them. The CDR3 sequence: CAISENRVTYEQYF. In DNA form, the CDR3 reads TGTGCCATCAGTGAAAACAGGGTTACCTACGAGCAGTACTTC.

This clonotype appeared many times. The chain couples TRBV9 to TRBJ2-3, with D possibly being TRBD1 or TRBD2 (6 bases each). CDR1 and CDR2 (germline): SGDLS, YYNGEE. The CDR3 runs to 15 residues. The V end lost 5 bases, the J end lost 5 bases, and 18 bases lay between the germline ends. For the CDR3, the DNA is TGTGCCAGCAGTCGACGGGGGCGGAGCGAAGATACGCAGTATTTT. Its translation: CASSRRGRSEDTQYF.

This clonotype was counted at least ten times. The J gene is TRBJ2-7, the V gene TRBV2, with TRBD1 matching over 10 bases. Germline V gene sequence: CDR1 SNHLY, CDR2 FYNNEI. J was trimmed by 2 bases and V by 11 bases; bases with no gene match: 12. This CDR3 contains 15 residues. The CDR3 sequence: CAGHLDRGSTYEQYF. In DNA, the CDR3 is TGTGCCGGACACCTGGACAGGGGGAGTACCTACGAGCAGTACTTC.

This clonotype rates as medium-sized. V gene TRBV7-9 combines with J gene TRBJ1-4; no clear D gene. Germline-derived CDR1 and CDR2 are SEHNR and FQNEAQ (reference sequence). V lost 1 base to trimming and J lost 3 bases, with 3 bases between them. The CDR3 is 13 amino acids. The CDR3 DNA sequence: TGTGCCAGCAGCTTAGATGCTAATGAAAAACTGTTTTTT. This gives the protein CASSLDANEKLFF.

This clonotype was picked up many times. The chain is built from TRBV6-1 and TRBJ2-7; 10 bases match TRBD2. CDR1 is MNHNS and CDR2 is SASEGT in the germline V gene. The CDR3 spans 15 residues. J gave up 3 bases and V 8 bases, and 10 bases lay outside the gene matches. The CDR3 is CASAEWTSGNYEQYF. The DNA for the CDR3 is TGTGCCAGCGCTGAATGGACTAGCGGCAACTACGAGCAGTACTTC.

Many counts were recorded for this clonotype. J is TRBJ1-1 and V is TRBV29-1; a possible D gene is TRBD1 (5 bases). Trimming stripped 1 base from V and 0 bases from J, with 21 bases between. The germline V gene has CDR1 SQVTM and CDR2 ANQGSEA. The length of the CDR3 is 18 residues. CDR3 nucleotide sequence: TGCAGCGTTGAAGCTGCTAGGGGTATTAAGGCCATGAACACTGAAGCTTTCTTT. Protein product: CSVEAARGIKAMNTEAFF.

This clonotype was found a few times. The chain links TRBV5-8 to TRBJ2-5; D may match TRBD1 or TRBD2 (5 bases each). Germline lookup yields CDR1 SGHTS and CDR2 YDEGEE. The CDR3 totals 17 residues. Trimming cost V 0 bases and J 0 bases, with 15 bases left between them. This CDR3 is CASSLALAGTHQETQYF. The CDR3 DNA reads TGTGCCAGCAGCTTGGCCTTGGCTGGGACCCACCAAGAGACCCAGTACTTC.

Only a few counts were recorded for this clonotype. A read error may produce the germline difference seen at one junction end. This chain joins TRBV2 and TRBJ2-5, with D perhaps matching TRBD1 or TRBD2 (5 bases each). CDR3 length: 14 amino acids. From germline, CDR1 is SNHLY and CDR2 FYNNEI. The CDR3 protein is CASSDIRGPESQYF. In DNA, the CDR3 is TGTGCCAGCAGTGATATACGGGGACCTGAGAGCCAGTACTTC.

Sample share makes this clonotype medium-sized (0.01 to 0.1%). V gene TRBV10-3 combines with J gene TRBJ1-2; no definite D call. The CDR3 is 15 residues long. Deletions cut 0 bases from V and 6 bases from J, with 14 bases between. Looked up from germline, CDR1 is ENHRY and CDR2 is SYGVKD. CDR3: CAISESTWESDGYTF. For the CDR3, the DNA is TGTGCCATCAGTGAGTCGACCTGGGAATCGGATGGCTACACCTTC.

This clonotype was observed at least ten times. This sequence joins TRBV20-1 and TRBJ2-1; the match to TRBD2 covers 12 bases. From germline, CDR1 is DFQATT and CDR2 SNEGSKA (reference sequence). Trimming removed 4 bases from V and 8 bases from J; junction bases left unmatched: 9. The CDR3 spans 15 residues. CDR3 residues: CSAKTGTSGWDEQFF. CDR3 nucleotide sequence: TGCAGTGCTAAAACCGGGACTAGCGGGTGGGATGAGCAGTTCTTC.

V gene TRBV11-2 combines with J gene TRBJ2-7, with no clear D. Germline CDR1 and CDR2: SGHAT and FQNNGV. This CDR3 has 14 residues. The V end was cut by 5 bases, the J end by 2 bases, with 13 bases between. DNA of the CDR3: TGTGCCAGCAGCCCCCCGGCATTTACCTACGAGCAGTACTTC. Encoded protein: CASSPPAFTYEQYF.

This clonotype rates as medium-sized. The V and J genes are TRBV20-1 and TRBJ2-1; 10 nucleotides agree with TRBD2. Looked up from germline, CDR1 is DFQATT and CDR2 is SNEGSKA (reference sequence). The trim removed 5 bases at V and 9 bases at J, leaving 16 bases unmatched. This CDR3 has 16 amino acids. The CDR3 here is CSAPKGLAGVSGEQFF. The CDR3 nucleotides are TGCAGTGCTCCGAAAGGCCTAGCGGGAGTGTCCGGTGAGCAGTTCTTC.

This clonotype was seen ten or more times. V is TRBV6-5 and J is TRBJ1-3, with D hard to call. CDR1 and CDR2 (germline): MNHEY, SVGAGI. V was pared by 3 bases and J by 0 bases, with 9 bases between. The CDR3 consists of 15 residues. The CDR3: CASSYERSSGNTIYF. The CDR3 DNA reads as TGTGCCAGCAGTTATGAGAGGTCCTCTGGAAACACCATATATTTT.

This clonotype was seen many times. The rearrangement joins TRBV10-3 to TRBJ2-3; 7 nucleotides align to TRBD1. Looked up from germline, CDR1 is ENHRY and CDR2 is SYGVKD. The V gene end was trimmed by 3 bases and the J gene end by 3 bases; junction bases not matched to a gene: 9. There are 16 residues in the CDR3. The CDR3 DNA is TGTGCCATCAGTGAAGTCGACAGGGCAGGGACAGATACGCAGTATTTT. It encodes CAISEVDRAGTDTQYF.

This clonotype was recorded many times. The genes are TRBV3-1 and TRBJ2-1; tentative D call: TRBD1 (5 bases). This CDR3 spans 18 amino acids. Germline CDR1 reads LGHDT; CDR2 reads YNNKEL (reference sequence). V dropped 1 base and J dropped 0 bases, with 16 bases sitting between them. The CDR3 nucleotides read TGTGCCAGCAGCCAAGGGGTGGCAGGGTGGAGCTCCTACAATGAGCAGTTCTTC. This sequence encodes CASSQGVAGWSSYNEQFF.

This clonotype was observed many times. This sequence joins TRBV20-1 and TRBJ1-4; perhaps TRBD1 as D (6 bases). This CDR3 region has 15 residues. Trimming removed 0 bases from V and 3 bases from J, with 11 bases in between. Germline CDR1 reads DFQATT; CDR2 reads SNEGSKA (reference sequence). The CDR3: CSARDWAGANEKLFF. CDR3 coding DNA: TGCAGTGCTAGAGATTGGGCAGGGGCTAATGAAAAACTGTTTTTT.

This clonotype was observed a handful of times. V is TRBV11-2 and J is TRBJ2-5, with unresolved D. Trimming removed 5 bases at V and 1 base at J, with 8 bases between. The CDR3 length is 13 residues. Germline CDR1 and CDR2: SGHAT and FQNNGV. CDR3 region: CASSGRTQETQYF. The CDR3 region has the DNA TGTGCCAGCAGCGGACGGACCCAAGAGACCCAGTACTTC.